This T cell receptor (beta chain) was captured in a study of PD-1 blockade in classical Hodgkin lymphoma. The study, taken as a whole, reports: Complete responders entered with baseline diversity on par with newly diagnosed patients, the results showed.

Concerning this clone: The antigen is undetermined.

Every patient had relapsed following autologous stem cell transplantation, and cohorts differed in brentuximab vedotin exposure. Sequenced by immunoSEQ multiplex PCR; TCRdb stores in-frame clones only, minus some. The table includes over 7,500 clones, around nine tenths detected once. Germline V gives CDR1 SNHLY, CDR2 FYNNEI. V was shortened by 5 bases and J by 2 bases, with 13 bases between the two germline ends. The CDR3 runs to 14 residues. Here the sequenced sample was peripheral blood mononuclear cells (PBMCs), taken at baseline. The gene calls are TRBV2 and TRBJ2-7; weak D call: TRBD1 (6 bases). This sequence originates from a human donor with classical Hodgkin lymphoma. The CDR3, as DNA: TGTGCCAGCAGTTGGGGTGGGGGCGCCTACGAGCAGTACTTC. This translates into CASSWGGGAYEQYF. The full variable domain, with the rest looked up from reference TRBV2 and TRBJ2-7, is EPEVTQTPSHQVTQMGQEVILRCVPISNHLYFYWYRQILGQKVEFLVSFYNNEISEKSEIFDDQFSVERPDGSNFTLKIRSTKLEDSAMYFCASSWGGGAYEQYFGPGTRLTVT.